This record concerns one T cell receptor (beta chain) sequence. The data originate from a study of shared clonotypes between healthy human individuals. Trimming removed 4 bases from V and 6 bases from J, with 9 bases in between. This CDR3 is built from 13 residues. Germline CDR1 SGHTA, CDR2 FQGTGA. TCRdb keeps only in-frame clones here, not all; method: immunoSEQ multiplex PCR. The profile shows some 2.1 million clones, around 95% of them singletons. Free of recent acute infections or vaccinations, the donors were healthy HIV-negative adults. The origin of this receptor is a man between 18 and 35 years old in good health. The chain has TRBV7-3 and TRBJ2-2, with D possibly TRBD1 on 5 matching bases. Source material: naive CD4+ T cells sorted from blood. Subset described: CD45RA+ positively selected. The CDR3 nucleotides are TGTGCCAGCAGCTCCTCAGGGCCCGGGGAGCTGTTTTTT. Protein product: CASSSSGPGELFF.